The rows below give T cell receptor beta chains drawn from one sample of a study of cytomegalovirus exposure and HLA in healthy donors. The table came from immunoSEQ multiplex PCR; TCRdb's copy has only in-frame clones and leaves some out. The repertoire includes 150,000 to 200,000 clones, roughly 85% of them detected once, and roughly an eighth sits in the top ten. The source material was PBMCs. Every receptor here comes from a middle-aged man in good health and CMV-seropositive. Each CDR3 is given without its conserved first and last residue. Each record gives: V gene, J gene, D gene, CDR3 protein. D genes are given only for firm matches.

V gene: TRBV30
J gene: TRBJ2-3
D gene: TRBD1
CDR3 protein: AWSQKGAPTDTQY

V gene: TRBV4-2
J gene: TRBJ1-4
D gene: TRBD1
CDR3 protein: ASSQPGTGIPNEKLF

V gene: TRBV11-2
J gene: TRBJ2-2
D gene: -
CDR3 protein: ASGTGTQGTGELF

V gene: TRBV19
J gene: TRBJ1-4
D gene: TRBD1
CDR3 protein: ASDPLLGQNHEKLF

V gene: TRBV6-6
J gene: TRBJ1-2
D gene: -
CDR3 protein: ATTDLLRGHYGYT

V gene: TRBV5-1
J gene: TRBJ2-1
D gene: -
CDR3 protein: ASRGASSYNEQF

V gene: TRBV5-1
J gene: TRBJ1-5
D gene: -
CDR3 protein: ASSLAGDNSQPQH

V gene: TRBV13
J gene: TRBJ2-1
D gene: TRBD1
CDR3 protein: ASSPAGQGYHEQF

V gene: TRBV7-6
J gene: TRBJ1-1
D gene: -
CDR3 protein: ASSTSAQERAF

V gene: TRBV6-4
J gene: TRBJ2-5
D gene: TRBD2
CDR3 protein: ARAETSSGEETQY

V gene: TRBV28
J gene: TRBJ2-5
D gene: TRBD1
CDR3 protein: ASSLIYRTGLQETQY

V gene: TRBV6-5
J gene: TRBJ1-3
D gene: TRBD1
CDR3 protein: ASRGTATSGNTIY

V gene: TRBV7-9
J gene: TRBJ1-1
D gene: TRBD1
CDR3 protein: ASSSTRGFAAF

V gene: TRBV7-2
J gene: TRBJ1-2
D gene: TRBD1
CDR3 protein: ASSFWTGEITYGYT

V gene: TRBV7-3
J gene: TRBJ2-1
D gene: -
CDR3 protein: ASSLRGWDEQF

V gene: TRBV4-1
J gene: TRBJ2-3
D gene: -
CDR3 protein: ASSQDWTSTDTQY

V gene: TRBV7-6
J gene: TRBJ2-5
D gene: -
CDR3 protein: ASSLGWDTYLQETQY

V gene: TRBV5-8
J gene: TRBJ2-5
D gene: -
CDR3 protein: ASSLGPIQETQY

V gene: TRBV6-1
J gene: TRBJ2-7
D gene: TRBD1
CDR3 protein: ASSVDRLGYEQY

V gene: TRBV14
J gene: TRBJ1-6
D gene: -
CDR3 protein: ASSQGPRGSYNSPLH

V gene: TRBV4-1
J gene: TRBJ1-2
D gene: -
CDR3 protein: ASSQVFGGRYGYT

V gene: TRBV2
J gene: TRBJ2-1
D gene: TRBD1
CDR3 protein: ASSLDRYEQF

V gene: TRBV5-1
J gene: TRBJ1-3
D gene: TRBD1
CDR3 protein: ASSPGTAYGNTIY